The clone carrying this T cell receptor (beta chain) counts as medium-sized (0.01 to 0.1%). One entry per CDR3 protein results from TCRdb running MiXCR on the PCR reads. The table lists about 98,000 distinct CDR3 sequences, under 60% of them singletons. The data belong to a study of CDR3 diversity in severe acne. CDR1 and CDR2 from the germline V gene are MNHNS and SASEGT. Trimming left V 6 bases short and J 7 bases short, with 10 bases between. CDR3 size: 13 residues. V gene TRBV6-1 combines with J gene TRBJ1-6; unclear D gene. The sequenced sample consisted of blood. The sequence was collected from a male donor with acne. The CDR3 here is CASRGLSNSPLHF. CDR3 nucleotides: TGTGCCAGCAGGGGTCTCTCGAATTCACCCCTCCACTTT.